The rows below give T cell receptor beta chains drawn from one sample of a study of T-cell memory formation after mild COVID-19. Each CDR3 protein is one row after TCRdb ran MiXCR on the 5' RACE reads. The profile covers about 27,000 distinct CDR3 sequences, with 7.4% appearing a single time and 11% to 15% taken by the ten largest. Source material: PBMCs or a T cell subset sorted from them (not recorded which). Receptor source: an adult woman who had mild COVID-19 (a few samples of this study predate the infection). Cell type and time point are not known. Both conserved end residues are part of each CDR3. D genes are given only for firm matches. The size of a clone is reported for some rows only, either as once, few or many, or as a class for expanded clones.

d_gene	v_gene	j_gene	abundance	CDR3aa	CDR3nt
TRBD1	TRBV5-5	TRBJ1-4	many	CASSSGWGQETYGTNEKLFF	TGTGCCAGCAGCTCGGGGTGGGGACAGGAGACTTACGGAACTAATGAAAAACTGTTTTTT
-	TRBV18	TRBJ1-1	many	CASSQGQSGTEAFF	TGTGCCAGCTCACAGGGCCAAAGTGGCACTGAAGCTTTCTTT
TRBD1	TRBV7-3	TRBJ2-7	many	CASEHRGSYEQYF	TGTGCCAGCGAACACAGGGGCTCCTACGAGCAGTACTTC
-	TRBV18	TRBJ1-2	many	CASSPSGGSYGYTF	TGTGCCAGCTCACCATCCGGGGGAAGCTATGGCTACACCTTC
TRBD1	TRBV7-2	TRBJ1-2	-	CASSPSTGNYGYTF	TGTGCCAGCAGCCCTTCGACAGGGAACTATGGCTACACCTTC
TRBD2	TRBV25-1	TRBJ2-7	many	CASMAGGYEQYF	TGTGCCAGCATGGCGGGAGGCTACGAGCAGTACTTC
TRBD1	TRBV6-6	TRBJ1-1	many	CASSYPDRGLNTEAFF	TGTGCCAGCAGTTACCCGGACAGGGGTCTGAACACTGAAGCTTTCTTT
-	TRBV20-1	TRBJ2-3	many	CSARTNYGDTQYF	TGCAGTGCTAGGACAAATTATGGAGATACGCAGTATTTT
-	TRBV7-8	TRBJ1-4	many	CASSLGRKGATNEKLFF	TGTGCCAGCAGCCTCGGGCGGAAGGGCGCAACTAATGAAAAACTGTTTTTT
-	TRBV6-5	TRBJ1-4	many	CASSYRGVATNEKLFF	TGTGCCAGCAGTTACCGGGGGGTTGCAACTAATGAAAAACTGTTTTTT
TRBD2	TRBV27	TRBJ2-5	many	CASSSLVVTSGRKETQYF	TGTGCCAGCAGTTCCCTCGTCGTAACTAGCGGGAGAAAAGAGACCCAGTACTTC
TRBD1	TRBV7-9	TRBJ1-6	many	CASSSRQGMNSPLHF	TGTGCCAGCAGCTCCAGACAGGGCATGAATTCACCCCTCCACTTT
TRBD1	TRBV9	TRBJ1-6	many	CASLCNWGQQTGRVSYNSPLHF	TGTGCCAGCCTCTGTAATTGGGGACAGCAAACCGGACGGGTCTCCTATAATTCACCCCTCCACTTT
-	TRBV14	TRBJ2-3	many	CASSPGDPFVGTDTQYF	TGTGCCAGCAGCCCCGGGGACCCCTTTGTAGGGACAGATACGCAGTATTTT
-	TRBV3-1	TRBJ2-1	many	CASSPTFGWHNEQFF	TGTGCCAGCAGCCCGACGTTTGGATGGCACAATGAGCAGTTCTTC
-	TRBV18	TRBJ1-5	-	CASSPQGGYSNQPQHF	TGTGCCAGCTCACCACAGGGAGGTTATAGCAATCAGCCCCAGCATTTT
-	TRBV7-9	TRBJ1-2	many	CATSDTHTEPYGYTF	TGTGCCACGTCGGACACTCACACCGAACCATATGGCTACACCTTC
-	TRBV30	TRBJ2-7	many	CAWSVLGSIYEQYF	TGTGCCTGGAGTGTACTTGGCAGTATTTACGAGCAGTACTTC
TRBD1	TRBV10-3	TRBJ2-7	many	CAISTPNGQAGSYEQYF	TGTGCCATCAGTACGCCAAACGGACAGGCGGGCTCCTACGAGCAGTACTTC
TRBD1	TRBV20-1	TRBJ2-2	medium-sized	CSARGTGALTGELFF	TGCAGTGCTAGAGGCACAGGGGCGCTGACCGGGGAGCTGTTTTTT
TRBD1	TRBV3-1	TRBJ2-5	few	CASSQPGQGFETQYF	TGTGCCAGCAGCCAGCCGGGACAGGGATTCGAGACCCAGTACTTC
-	TRBV5-1	TRBJ2-1	many	CASSGTDSGEQFF	TGCGCCAGCAGCGGAACAGATTCGGGAGAGCAGTTCTTC
TRBD1	TRBV7-9	TRBJ1-5	many	CASSWDRGGNQPQHF	TGTGCCAGCAGCTGGGACAGGGGCGGCAATCAGCCCCAGCATTTT
-	TRBV12-3/TRBV12-4	TRBJ2-3	-	CASSLTGSSTDTQYF	TGTGCCAGCAGCCTAACAGGGTCTAGCACAGATACGCAGTATTTT
TRBD2	TRBV5-1	TRBJ2-1	many	CASSSLAGGDEQFF	TGCGCCAGCAGCTCGCTAGCGGGAGGGGATGAGCAGTTCTTC
-	TRBV25-1	TRBJ1-5	many	CASSEGGSFNQPQHF	TGTGCCAGCAGTGAAGGAGGCAGTTTCAATCAGCCCCAGCATTTT
TRBD2	TRBV24-1	TRBJ2-1	many	CATSSGRVRRGASYNEQFF	TGTGCCACCTCCTCTGGCAGGGTTAGGCGGGGGGCCTCCTACAATGAGCAGTTCTTC
-	TRBV3-1	TRBJ1-1	-	CASSPPNRITVVPEAFF	TGTGCCAGCAGCCCGCCCAACCGGATCACAGTGGTCCCTGAAGCTTTCTTT
-	TRBV6-6	TRBJ1-2	many	CASQNHPRQGYTF	TGTGCCAGCCAAAACCACCCACGACAAGGCTACACCTTC
-	TRBV6-5	TRBJ2-6	many	CAAALTGLFGANVLTF	TGTGCCGCGGCCTTAACCGGATTGTTTGGGGCCAACGTCCTGACTTTC
TRBD2	TRBV9	TRBJ2-5	-	CASSVASGGAGETQYF	TGTGCCAGCAGCGTAGCTAGCGGGGGGGCCGGGGAGACCCAGTACTTC
-	TRBV5-1	TRBJ1-4	many	CASSLLGPGWNEKLFF	TGCGCCAGCAGCTTACTTGGTCCGGGTTGGAATGAAAAACTGTTTTTT
-	TRBV7-9	TRBJ1-2	many	CASSSETGGYTF	TGTGCCAGCAGCTCAGAGACAGGAGGCTACACCTTC
TRBD1	TRBV4-1	TRBJ1-4	few	CASSRDRGPTNEKLFF	TGCGCCAGCAGCCGTGACAGGGGGCCGACTAATGAAAAACTGTTTTTT